The clone carrying this T cell receptor beta chain was counted ten times or more. The record originates from a study of identical twins. CDR1 is MDHEN and CDR2 is SYDVKM in the germline V gene. The CDR3 has 15 amino acids. J gave up 6 bases and V 4 bases, and 9 bases lay outside the gene matches. TCRdb redid the calling of the 5' RACE reads with MiXCR, one entry per CDR3 protein. The top ten clones hold 3.5% to 4% of a sample with nearly 250,000 distinct CDR3 sequences, about 7.3% of them seen once. This sample also belongs to another study, concerning yellow fever vaccine responses in identical twins.

The receptor comes from a woman younger than 35 in good health. The genes are TRBV28 and TRBJ1-2, with 9 bases that match TRBD1. Input material: memory (CD45RO+) T cells sorted from blood. CDR3 sequence: CASSSGTGSYHGYTF. CDR3 sequence (DNA): TGTGCCAGCAGTTCCGGGACAGGGAGTTATCATGGCTACACCTTC.